The clone carrying this T cell receptor (beta chain) came up a few times. The antigen is undetermined. Germline trimming cut 3 bases from V and 4 bases from J; bases unmatched to any gene: 5. In germline, CDR1 is SGHVS, CDR2 FQNEAQ. The CDR3 has 14 residues. The data were taken from a study of identical twins. TCRdb used MiXCR to reprocess the 5' RACE reads, holding one entry per CDR3 protein. The table records roughly 690,000 distinct CDR3 sequences, about 20% of them present only once. Study conclusions and caveats: In zero-insertion analyses, partial confounding could arise from invariant MAIT and iNKT cells.

The sample was also reused in another study, on T cells expressing NK-cell markers. Turning to that study: The CD3+CD56-NKG2C+ fraction of several donors was likewise dominated by these clonotypes.

Sequenced: PBMCs. The chain links TRBV7-8 to TRBJ2-5, with TRBD2 matching 7 bases. The TCR comes from a woman younger than 30 in good health. The CDR3: CASSFGWGGETQYF. In DNA, the CDR3 is TGTGCCAGCAGCTTCGGGTGGGGGGGAGAGACCCAGTACTTC. Using reference TRBV7-8 and TRBJ2-5 for the parts outside the CDR3, the full variable domain is GAGVSQSPRYKVAKRGQDVALRCDPISGHVSLFWYQQALGQGPEFLTYFQNEAQLDKSGLPSDRFFAERPEGSVSTLKIQRTQQEDSAVYLCASSFGWGGETQYFGPGTRLLVL.